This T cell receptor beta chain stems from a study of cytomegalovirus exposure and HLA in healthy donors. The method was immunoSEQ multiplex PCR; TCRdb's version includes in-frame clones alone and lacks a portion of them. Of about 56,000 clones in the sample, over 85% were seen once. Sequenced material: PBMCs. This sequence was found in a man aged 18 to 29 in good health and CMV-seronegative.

For the CDR3, the DNA is TGTGCCAGCAGCGTAGAGACAGGGTCGGAAGCTTTCTTT. As protein: CASSVETGSEAFF. This chain uses TRBV9 with TRBJ1-1; 7 nucleotides match TRBD1. CDR1 is SGDLS, CDR2 YYNGEE, per germline. The CDR3 covers 13 residues. V was pared by 0 bases and J by 8 bases, with 4 bases of the junction left unmatched.